This T cell receptor (beta chain) was sequenced for a study of shared clonotypes between healthy human individuals. The naive CD8 fraction comprised CD45RO-negative cells positively selected for CCR7 and excluded terminally differentiated effector memory CD45RA+ cells. The CDR3 is 13 residues long. Trimming took off 5 bases at V and 0 bases at J, with 7 bases between the two ends. Per germline, CDR1 MNHNS and CDR2 SASEGT. Method: immunoSEQ multiplex PCR; TCRdb's copy keeps in-frame clones and lacks some. This table holds about 600,000 clones, about 98% found once. This TCR came from a man between 25 and 39 years old in good health. The gene calls are TRBV6-1 and TRBJ1-1, with D tentatively TRBD1 (5 bases). The sample was naive CD8+ T cells sorted from blood. As DNA, the CDR3 is TGTGCCAGCAGTAGACAGTTGAACACTGAAGCTTTCTTT. Its protein is CASSRQLNTEAFF.